Presented here are 10 T cell receptor beta chains from one specimen sequenced in a study of cytomegalovirus exposure and HLA in healthy donors. Data came from immunoSEQ multiplex PCR; TCRdb stores just in-frame clones and leaves some out. The top ten clones hold 6.7% of a sample with roughly 48,000 clones, 80% to 90% of them seen once. Sequences were obtained from PBMCs. The receptors shown here come from a young woman in good health and CMV-seronegative.

This chain joins TRBV7-9 and TRBJ1-2; D possibly corresponds to TRBD1 (6 bases). V was cut by 7 bases and J by 2 bases, with 8 bases left in between. CDR3 length equals 12 residues. Germline CDR1 SEHNR, CDR2 FQNEAQ (reference sequence). The DNA of the CDR3 is TGTGCCAGCAACGGACAGAACTATGGCTACACCTTC. Translated, it gives CASNGQNYGYTF.

The chain uses TRBV9 and TRBJ2-1; TRBD2 matches at 7 bases. Looked up from germline, CDR1 is SGDLS and CDR2 is YYNGEE. The CDR3 covers 15 residues. V lost 0 bases to trimming and J lost 6 bases; unmatched junction nucleotides: 6. The CDR3 protein is CASSVATGEGNEQFF. The DNA for the CDR3 is TGTGCCAGCAGCGTAGCTACGGGGGAGGGCAATGAGCAGTTCTTC.

This chain connects TRBV28 to TRBJ1-3; the D is unclear. V shed 4 bases and J shed 0 bases, with 10 bases lying between them. The length of the CDR3 is 15 residues. Germline values: CDR1 MDHEN, CDR2 SYDVKM. The CDR3 region is CASSSGLYSGNTIYF. DNA of the CDR3: TGTGCCAGCAGTTCCGGACTCTACTCTGGAAACACCATATATTTT.

The chain employs TRBV27 and TRBJ2-7, with a tentative D call TRBD2 (6 bases). The CDR3 totals 15 residues. Germline V gives CDR1 MNHEY, CDR2 SMNVEV (reference sequence). Trimming removed 5 bases at V and 5 bases at J, with 19 bases between. CDR3 in amino acids: CASSPYLTGVHEQYF. In nucleotides, the CDR3 is TGTGCCAGCAGTCCGTATTTAACGGGAGTCCACGAGCAGTACTTC.

The V call is TRBV5-1, the J call TRBJ2-3; tentative D call: TRBD1 (6 bases). The CDR3 loop spans 16 amino acids. Germline V CDR1 and CDR2: SGHRS, YFSETQ. V was pared by 4 bases and J by 1 base, with 16 bases between. The CDR3 nucleotides read TGCGCCAGCAGCCGAAATCAACAGGGAGGCACAGATACGCAGTATTTT. This codes for CASSRNQQGGTDTQYF. The entire variable domain, with the rest obtained from reference TRBV5-1 and TRBJ2-3, is as follows: KAGVTQTPRYLIKTRGQQVTLSCSPISGHRSVSWYQQTPGQGLQFLFEYFSETQRNKGNFPGRFSGRQFSNSRSEMNVSTLELGDSALYLCASSRNQQGGTDTQYFGPGTRLTVL.

CDR3 bases: TGTGCCAGCACCGAGGGAGGGGAGACGGGTGAGCAGTACTTC. This translates into CASTEGGETGEQYF. The V and J genes are TRBV6-1 and TRBJ2-7; TRBD2 agrees at 7 bases. V lost 7 bases to trimming and J lost 7 bases; unmatched junction nucleotides: 13. The CDR3 contains 14 residues. Germline values: CDR1 MNHNS, CDR2 SASEGT.

CDR3 nucleotide sequence: TGCGCCAGCAGCTTGATTGGCGGGAGCTCCTACAATGAGCAGTTCTTC. This encodes CASSLIGGSSYNEQFF. The chain employs TRBV5-1 and TRBJ2-1, with 7 bases aligning to TRBD2. This CDR3 has 16 residues. V shed 1 base and J 0 bases; nucleotides not matched to a gene: 4. Germline V gives CDR1 SGHRS, CDR2 YFSETQ.

At least ten counts were recorded for this clone. The chain joins TRBV2 to TRBJ2-7; D is ambiguous. V dropped 1 base and J dropped 3 bases, with 7 bases sitting between them. CDR3 length: 13 amino acids. The V gene's germline CDR1 is SNHLY and CDR2 FYNNEI. The chain's CDR3 is CASSEDLNYEQYF. Here the CDR3 DNA reads TGTGCCAGCAGTGAAGACCTAAACTACGAGCAGTACTTC. The entire variable domain, with the rest obtained from reference TRBV2 and TRBJ2-7, is as follows: EPEVTQTPSHQVTQMGQEVILRCVPISNHLYFYWYRQILGQKVEFLVSFYNNEISEKSEIFDDQFSVERPDGSNFTLKIRSTKLEDSAMYFCASSEDLNYEQYFGPGTRLTVT.

The CDR3: CASSSGQASTDTQYF. The DNA for the CDR3 is TGTGCCAGCTCATCGGGACAGGCTAGCACAGATACGCAGTATTTT. This sequence joins TRBV18 and TRBJ2-3, with 8 bases fitting TRBD1. Per the germline V gene, CDR1 is KGHSH and CDR2 is LQKENI. The CDR3 loop spans 15 amino acids. Losses at the gene ends were 5 bases for V and 0 bases for J; bases not matched to a gene: 4.

The gene calls are TRBV30 and TRBJ2-7; the D is unclear. The CDR3 is 12 residues long. V was cut by 0 bases and J by 5 bases, with 8 bases left in between. Per germline, CDR1 GTSNPN and CDR2 SVGIG (reference sequence). CDR3 sequence (DNA): TGTGCCTGGAGTGTCCCCCGGGACGAGCAGTACTTC. Its translation is CAWSVPRDEQYF. The full variable domain, with the rest looked up from reference TRBV30 and TRBJ2-7, is SQTIHQWPATLVQPVGSPLSLECTVEGTSNPNLYWYRQAAGRGLQLLFYSVGIGQISSEVPQNLSASRPQDRQFILSSKKLLLSDSGFYLCAWSVPRDEQYFGPGTRLTVT.